A selection of T cell receptor beta chains follows, all from one sample in a study of response to subunit inactivated influenza vaccine. Each CDR3 protein gets one entry after TCRdb re-called the RT-PCR reads with MiXCR. The data show around 790,000 distinct CDR3 sequences, around 20% seen once. Sequencing used PBMCs from blood, obtained more than 4 days after vaccination. Source of these receptors: a man aged 50-59 years who received an inactivated influenza vaccine. Each CDR3 is given with its conserved first and last residue. Each record gives: J gene, clone size, V gene, CDR3 length, D gene, CDR3 protein, CDR3 DNA. A D gene is named only where the DNA matches it firmly. Size values are once, few and many counts, or a class for expanded clones, and some rows have none.

>TRBJ2-1|few|TRBV6-1|11|.
CAGRGYNEQFF
TGTGCCGGAAGGGGGTACAATGAGCAGTTCTTC
>TRBJ2-1|.|TRBV12-3/TRBV12-4|16|.
CASSLMGLEIYNEQFF
TGTGCCAGCAGTTTAATGGGTCTCGAAATCTACAATGAGCAGTTCTTC
>TRBJ1-2|.|TRBV12-3/TRBV12-4|13|.
CASSRGRNYGYTF
TGTGCCAGCAGTCGGGGACGGAACTATGGCTACACCTTC
>TRBJ2-5|.|TRBV7-2|16|.
CASSLGRGAAQETQYF
TGTGCCAGCAGCTTAGGCCGGGGAGCGGCCCAAGAGACCCAGTACTTC
>TRBJ2-7|.|TRBV30|13|TRBD1
CAWSVGQAYEQYF
TGTGCCTGGAGTGTAGGACAGGCCTACGAGCAGTACTTC
>TRBJ1-2|.|TRBV21-1|19|.
CASSKRRGKLTMTVSGYTF
TGTGCCAGCAGCAAAAGACGCGGCAAGTTAACTATGACGGTTTCGGGCTACACCTTC
>TRBJ1-2|few|TRBV12-3/TRBV12-4|13|.
CASSQSRALGYTF
TGTGCCAGCAGTCAAAGCAGGGCCTTGGGCTACACCTTC
>TRBJ1-2|many|TRBV7-2|12|.
CASSSQGYGYTF
TGTGCCAGCAGTTCTCAGGGATACGGCTACACCTTC
>TRBJ2-7|few|TRBV6-2/TRBV6-3|15|TRBD1
CASSYGTGGTYEQYF
TGTGCCAGCAGTTACGGGACAGGGGGTACCTACGAGCAGTACTTC
>TRBJ1-2|many|TRBV24-1|14|.
CATSDFLSSSGYTF
TGTGCCACCAGTGATTTCCTGTCCAGTTCTGGCTACACCTTC
>TRBJ2-1|.|TRBV5-5|14|TRBD1
CASSSGTGLYEQFF
TGTGCCAGCAGCTCGGGGACAGGGTTGTATGAGCAGTTCTTC
>TRBJ2-7|.|TRBV7-8|16|.
CASSLGGVYPPYEQYF
TGTGCCAGCAGCTTAGGAGGGGTTTATCCGCCCTACGAGCAGTACTTC
>TRBJ2-2|few|TRBV9|15|.
CASSVGPAGTGELFF
TGTGCCAGCAGCGTAGGGCCTGCAGGCACCGGGGAGCTGTTTTTT
>TRBJ2-3|few|TRBV12-3/TRBV12-4|15|.
CASSFGGFGTDTQYF
TGTGCCAGCAGTTTTGGGGGTTTCGGCACAGATACGCAGTATTTT
>TRBJ1-1|few|TRBV7-9|15|.
CASSPQGTLNTEAFF
TGTGCCAGCAGCCCCCAGGGAACGCTGAACACTGAAGCTTTCTTT
>TRBJ2-1|few|TRBV12-3/TRBV12-4|15|TRBD2
CASSPTSGAGGEQFF
TGTGCCAGCAGTCCAACTAGCGGGGCGGGTGGTGAGCAGTTCTTC
>TRBJ2-5|few|TRBV6-6|13|.
CASSYASQETQYF
TGTGCCAGCAGTTACGCCAGCCAAGAGACCCAGTACTTC
>TRBJ2-3|.|TRBV3-1|17|TRBD2
CASSQGKASGSFDTQYF
TGTGCCAGCAGCCAAGGAAAGGCTAGCGGGAGTTTTGATACGCAGTATTTT
>TRBJ2-7|few|TRBV6-5|16|TRBD1
CASSLRRGQGSYEQYF
TGTGCCAGCAGTTTACGAAGGGGACAGGGGAGCTACGAGCAGTACTTC
>TRBJ2-5|.|TRBV10-3|13|.
CALGAQTQETQYF
TGTGCCCTCGGTGCGCAGACTCAAGAGACCCAGTACTTC
>TRBJ2-3|.|TRBV30|14|.
CVGSRVGSTDTQYF
TGTGTCGGATCCCGGGTGGGGAGCACAGATACGCAGTATTTT
>TRBJ2-4|.|TRBV30|11|TRBD1
CAWTTGESQYF
TGTGCCTGGACGACAGGGGAAAGTCAGTACTTC
>TRBJ2-3|.|TRBV11-2|14|TRBD2
CAIASGGAPDTQYF
TGTGCCATCGCTAGCGGGGGGGCCCCAGATACGCAGTATTTT
>TRBJ2-7|.|TRBV20-1|14|TRBD1
CSARDLTGGGEQYF
TGCAGTGCTAGAGATCTTACAGGGGGCGGCGAGCAGTACTTC
>TRBJ1-5|.|TRBV20-1|13|.
CSASARSNQPQHF
TGCAGTGCTAGCGCGCGGAGCAATCAGCCCCAGCATTTT
>TRBJ2-2|few|TRBV7-9|15|TRBD1
CASSSQGAATGELFF
TGTGCCAGCAGCTCACAGGGGGCTGCTACCGGGGAGCTGTTTTTT
>TRBJ2-3|few|TRBV4-2|17|.
CASSQAGQARSTDTQYF
TGTGCCAGCAGCCAAGCAGGGCAGGCGAGGAGCACAGATACGCAGTATTTT